This T cell receptor beta chain was identified during a study of T cells after posttransplantation cyclophosphamide. On this clone: The antigen is not known.

Control samples came 1 year after myeloablative marrow transplants with methotrexate plus calcineurin inhibitor. Findings of the study overall: Recipient CMV seropositivity and CMV reactivation strongly tracked TRB clonality. Blood and skin or GI T cell repertoires showed limited TRB overlap.

The CDR3 covers 15 residues. CDR1 and CDR2 from the germline V gene are KGHSH and LQKENI. Trimming took off 4 bases at V and 0 bases at J, with 13 bases between the two ends. Measured with immunoSEQ multiplex PCR; TCRdb has only the in-frame clones, and not every one. The sample yields more than 9,500 clones, 81% seen once. V and J are TRBV18 and TRBJ2-7; the D gene is possibly TRBD1 (7 bases). The sequencing used PBMCs, collected 367 days after allogeneic stem cell transplant with calcineurin inhibitor and methotrexate. The source of this sequence is a young adult male patient who received an allogeneic stem cell transplant from an unrelated donor, was CMV-positive, and had acute GVHD only. Some T cells may be graft donor cells. The chain's CDR3 is CASSLGGGSSYEQYF. For the CDR3, the DNA is TGTGCCAGCTCACTCGGAGGGGGCAGCTCCTACGAGCAGTACTTC. Using reference TRBV18 and TRBJ2-7 for the parts outside the CDR3, the full variable domain is NAGVMQNPRHLVRRRGQEARLRCSPMKGHSHVYWYRQLPEEGLKFMVYLQKENIIDESGMPKERFSAEFPKEGPSILRIQQVVRGDSAAYFCASSLGGGSSYEQYFGPGTRLTVT.